Following are 27 T cell receptor beta chains from one sample sequenced in a study of shared clonotypes between healthy human individuals. Generated by immunoSEQ multiplex PCR, the TCRdb table keeps only in-frame clones and is missing some. The table shows approximately 480,000 clones, with over 60% occurring only once. What was sequenced was PBMCs. These receptors all stem from a woman aged 40 to 50 in good health. Some clones in this sample may be carry-over from other donors' samples.

This rearrangement joins TRBV19 to TRBJ2-7; 10 positions match TRBD2. Looked up from germline, CDR1 is LNHDA and CDR2 is SQIVND (reference sequence). The length of the CDR3 is 12 residues. Trimming cost V 10 bases and J 5 bases; bases outside gene matches: 5. The CDR3, as DNA: TGTGCCACTACTAGCGGGACGGACGAGCAGTACTTC. It yields the protein CATTSGTDEQYF. The complete variable domain, with remaining parts taken from reference TRBV19 and TRBJ2-7, reads DGGITQSPKYLFRKEGQNVTLSCEQNLNHDAMYWYRQDPGQGLRLIYYSQIVNDFQKGDIAEGYSVSREKKESFPLTVTSAQKNPTAFYLCATTSGTDEQYFGPGTRLTVT.

This clone has a single count. The chain uses TRBV7-9 and TRBJ1-4; TRBD1 aligns across 7 bases. The junction had 5 bases not matched to a gene; V was cut back by 7 bases and J by 6 bases. CDR1 is SEHNR and CDR2 is FQNEAQ in the germline V gene (reference sequence). CDR3 length: 13 residues. The CDR3 here is CASMRGQDEKLFF. DNA of the CDR3: TGTGCCAGCATGAGGGGGCAGGATGAAAAACTGTTTTTT.

This chain connects TRBV27 to TRBJ2-7; 8 nucleotides match TRBD2. The V gene's germline CDR1 is MNHEY and CDR2 SMNVEV (reference sequence). J was trimmed by 9 bases and V by 3 bases; bases with no gene match: 16. This CDR3 comprises 16 residues. The CDR3 DNA sequence: TGTGCCAGCAGTTTCGGATCGGGGCGGGAGGCATTCCGGCAGTACTTC. This sequence encodes CASSFGSGREAFRQYF.

The chain combines TRBV7-9 with TRBJ2-1, with 7 bases identical to TRBD2. CDR3 length: 15 amino acids. Trimming at V came to 4 bases and at J to 4 bases, leaving 7 bases not matched to a gene. The germline V gene encodes CDR1 SEHNR and CDR2 FQNEAQ (reference sequence). CDR3 region: CASSSPGGRYNEQFF. CDR3 coding DNA: TGTGCCAGCAGCTCCCCTGGCGGGAGATACAATGAGCAGTTCTTC.

DNA of the CDR3: TGTGCCAGCAGCTTGGGGGACAGGGATACCGAGCAGTACTTC. Its translation: CASSLGDRDTEQYF. V and J are TRBV5-4 and TRBJ2-7; 9 bases match TRBD1. This CDR3 spans 14 amino acids. Germline CDR1 is SGHNT and CDR2 is YYREEE (reference sequence). V lost 0 bases and J lost 6; bases outside the gene matches: 4. The full variable domain, rest sourced from reference TRBV5-4 and TRBJ2-7, is ETGVTQSPTHLIKTRGQQVTLRCSSQSGHNTVSWYQQALGQGPQFIFQYYREEENGRGNFPPRFSGLQFPNYSSELNVNALELDDSALYLCASSLGDRDTEQYFGPGTRLTVT.

The chain employs TRBV19 and TRBJ1-1; no reliable D call. Germline CDR1 and CDR2: LNHDA and SQIVND (reference sequence). CDR3 length: 13 amino acids. V was clipped by 9 bases and J by 1 base, with 12 bases between them. The CDR3 DNA reads TGTGCCAGCAACGCTAAAGGGAACACTGAAGCTTTCTTT. Translated: CASNAKGNTEAFF.

The chain joins TRBV15 to TRBJ1-5; 8 positions match TRBD1. Germline CDR1 and CDR2: LNHNV and YYDKDF (reference sequence). The CDR3 length is 18 residues. V lost 0 bases to trimming and J lost 2 bases; unmatched junction nucleotides: 9. The DNA for the CDR3 is TGTGCCACCAGCAGAGACGGACAGGGACAATTTGGCAATCAGCCCCAGCATTTT. This encodes CATSRDGQGQFGNQPQHF.

The chain uses TRBV11-2 and TRBJ1-2, with 7 bases fitting TRBD1. The V gene end was trimmed by 4 bases and the J gene end by 4 bases; junction bases not matched to a gene: 12. CDR1 is SGHAT and CDR2 is FQNNGV in the germline V gene. This CDR3 is 16 amino acids long. CDR3 in DNA: TGTGCCAGCAGCTCAAGAGAGGACAGGACCAGCTATGGCTACACCTTC. This gives the protein CASSSREDRTSYGYTF.

The rearrangement uses TRBV30 and TRBJ2-7; a possible D gene is TRBD1 (5 bases). CDR3 length: 14 amino acids. The V gene lost 1 base and the J gene lost 4 bases, with 14 bases spanning the gap. The V gene's germline CDR1 is GTSNPN and CDR2 SVGIG (reference sequence). The CDR3 nucleotides read TGTGCCTGGAGTGCCCCACCATACAGGTACGAGCAGTACTTC. Its translation is CAWSAPPYRYEQYF.

The J gene is TRBJ1-1, the V gene TRBV19; D is possibly TRBD1 (6 bases). This CDR3 spans 15 amino acids. Trimming left V 4 bases short and J 3 bases short, with 15 bases between. Germline V gene lookup returns CDR1 LNHDA and CDR2 SQIVND (reference sequence). CDR3 protein: CASSKGGGGYTEAFF. DNA for the CDR3: TGTGCCAGTAGTAAGGGTGGTGGGGGCTACACTGAAGCTTTCTTT.

This chain uses TRBV5-5 with TRBJ2-1; D might be TRBD1 (5 bases). The length of the CDR3 is 16 residues. The V gene's germline CDR1 is SGHKS and CDR2 YYEKEE (reference sequence). Trimming cost V 1 base and J 3 bases, with 14 bases left between them. CDR3 in DNA: TGTGCCAGCAGCTTGATGGGCAGGGCAAACTACAATGAGCAGTTCTTC. Amino acid sequence: CASSLMGRANYNEQFF.

The V and J genes are TRBV11-2 and TRBJ1-1; possibly TRBD1 for D (6 bases). V was pared by 4 bases and J by 1 base, with 19 bases between. CDR1 is SGHAT, CDR2 FQNNGV, per germline. CDR3 size: 17 residues. Here the CDR3 DNA reads TGTGCCAGCAGCTCCATGGACAGTTATCGCAAGAACACTGAAGCTTTCTTT. Translation: CASSSMDSYRKNTEAFF. The variable domain in full, completed from reference TRBV11-2 and TRBJ1-1, reads EAGVAQSPRYKIIEKRQSVAFWCNPISGHATLYWYQQILGQGPKLLIQFQNNGVVDDSQLPKDRFSAERLKGVDSTLKIQPAKLEDSAVYLCASSSMDSYRKNTEAFFGQGTRLTVV.

The chain uses TRBV30 and TRBJ1-2; TRBD1 might be the D (5 bases). Germline values: CDR1 GTSNPN, CDR2 SVGIG (reference sequence). CDR3 length equals 15 residues. V dropped 3 bases and J dropped 2 bases, with 16 bases sitting between them. CDR3 nucleotide sequence: TGTGCCTGGAGGGTTTATGCAGGGATCAACTATGGCTACACCTTC. This translates into CAWRVYAGINYGYTF.

The genes are TRBV7-9 and TRBJ2-3; a weak D match, TRBD1 (5 bases). Germline V lookup: CDR1 SEHNR, CDR2 FQNEAQ (reference sequence). The CDR3 loop spans 13 amino acids. Trimming removed 5 bases at V and 2 bases at J, with 8 bases between. CDR3 amino acids: CASSLGATDTQYF. The CDR3 DNA reads as TGTGCCAGCAGCCTAGGGGCCACAGATACGCAGTATTTT.

The sample holds one count of this clone. The V call is TRBV11-3, the J call TRBJ2-1; maybe TRBD1 (6 bases). Germline loops: CDR1 SGHNT, CDR2 YENEEA. The CDR3 runs to 19 residues. V was clipped by 0 bases and J by 0 bases, with 18 bases between them. The CDR3, as DNA: TGTGCCAGCAGCTTAGAAGGGGGTTCGGCGTCGAGCTCCTACAATGAGCAGTTCTTC. It translates to CASSLEGGSASSSYNEQFF.

The chain recombines TRBV19 with TRBJ2-1, with no clear D. The CDR3 consists of 14 residues. Germline CDR1 and CDR2: LNHDA and SQIVND (reference sequence). Trimming pared 2 bases from V and 4 bases from J, leaving 9 bases between. The CDR3 sequence: CASSIRAAYNEQFF. In DNA, the CDR3 is TGTGCCAGTAGTATAAGGGCCGCTTACAATGAGCAGTTCTTC. Full variable domain (rest looked up from reference TRBV19 and TRBJ2-1): DGGITQSPKYLFRKEGQNVTLSCEQNLNHDAMYWYRQDPGQGLRLIYYSQIVNDFQKGDIAEGYSVSREKKESFPLTVTSAQKNPTAFYLCASSIRAAYNEQFFGPGTRLTVL.

The rearrangement uses TRBV27 and TRBJ2-2; possibly TRBD2 for D (5 bases). V was shortened by 5 bases and J by 9 bases, with 16 bases between the two germline ends. The CDR3 loop spans 14 amino acids. The germline V gene encodes CDR1 MNHEY and CDR2 SMNVEV (reference sequence). The CDR3 loop is CASSPSRVSRELFF. The DNA of the CDR3 is TGTGCCAGCAGTCCATCGAGGGTAAGCCGGGAGCTGTTTTTT.

V usage is TRBV18 and J usage is TRBJ2-7, with a tentative D call TRBD2 (5 bases). The V end lost 0 bases, the J end lost 7 bases, and 19 bases lay between the germline ends. The CDR3 is 16 residues long. Germline assignment: CDR1 KGHSH and CDR2 LQKENI. CDR3: CASSPPPGNRPGEQYF. The CDR3 coding sequence is TGTGCCAGCTCACCACCTCCGGGCAACCGCCCGGGGGAGCAGTACTTC.

The chain carries TRBV6-5 and TRBJ2-7, with D perhaps TRBD2 (7 bases). Germline CDR1 MNHEY, CDR2 SVGAGI. The CDR3 has 13 residues. The V and J ends lost 7 bases and 6 bases respectively, with 16 bases between them. CDR3 in amino acids: CASISEGGGEQYF. CDR3 coding DNA: TGTGCCAGCATCTCTGAGGGAGGGGGCGAGCAGTACTTC.

This clone has just one count. The rearrangement joins TRBV10-3 to TRBJ2-3; 11 bases match TRBD2. J gave up 2 bases and V 6 bases, and 10 bases lay outside the gene matches. CDR1 is ENHRY, CDR2 SYGVKD, per germline. The CDR3 is 17 residues long. For the CDR3, the DNA is TGTGCCATCAGCCAATCCGGGACTAGCGGACTCACAGATACGCAGTATTTT. Translation gives CAISQSGTSGLTDTQYF.

The chain couples TRBV5-1 to TRBJ2-3; D is unclear. Germline CDR1 SGHRS, CDR2 YFSETQ. The CDR3 has 13 residues. The ends were cut back, 0 bases at V and 5 bases at J, with 7 bases in the middle. This CDR3 reads CASSLGTVDTQYF. CDR3 bases: TGCGCCAGCAGCTTGGGAACAGTAGATACGCAGTATTTT.

The chain employs TRBV28 and TRBJ2-5, with TRBD2 matching 13 bases. Germline CDR1 and CDR2: MDHEN and SYDVKM. The CDR3 sequence is 16 residues long. J gave up 3 bases and V 5 bases, and 6 bases lay outside the gene matches. The chain's CDR3 is CASSRGGLAGEETQYF. DNA for the CDR3: TGTGCCAGCAGTCGCGGAGGACTAGCGGGGGAAGAGACCCAGTACTTC.

The chain combines TRBV6-1 with TRBJ2-1; D might be TRBD1 or TRBD2, each matching 5 bases. Germline CDR1 reads MNHNS; CDR2 reads SASEGT. The CDR3 length is 13 residues. V was trimmed by 9 bases and J by 5 bases, leaving 14 bases between them. The CDR3 DNA follows: TGTGCCAGTCTGGGGGACGTAGACAATGAGCAGTTCTTC. Its translation is CASLGDVDNEQFF.

This clone was seen once. This rearrangement joins TRBV7-9 to TRBJ1-6, with D tentatively TRBD1 (6 bases). Trimming removed 7 bases from V and 5 bases from J, with 12 bases in between. CDR1 and CDR2 (germline): SEHNR, FQNEAQ (reference sequence). CDR3 length equals 14 residues. Written as DNA, the CDR3 is TGTGCCAGCAATTTGGACAGCCATAATTCACCCCTCCACTTT. Translation gives CASNLDSHNSPLHF.

The gene calls are TRBV7-2 and TRBJ2-5, with D possibly matching TRBD2 (5 bases). This CDR3 comprises 13 residues. Trimming removed 2 bases at V and 3 bases at J, with 7 bases between. Germline lookup yields CDR1 SGHTA and CDR2 FQGNSA. In nucleotides, the CDR3 is TGTGCCAGCAGCTTACCTAGCAAAGAGACCCAGTACTTC. Encoded protein: CASSLPSKETQYF.

The V and J genes are TRBV9 and TRBJ2-5, with 11 nucleotides matching TRBD1. Germline lookup yields CDR1 SGDLS and CDR2 YYNGEE. The CDR3 covers 15 residues. The V gene end was trimmed by 3 bases and the J gene end by 5 bases; junction bases not matched to a gene: 6. The CDR3 DNA is TGTGCCAGCAGCGCCGGACAGGGGGCTTGGGAGACCCAGTACTTC. Amino acids: CASSAGQGAWETQYF.

This sequence joins TRBV7-3 and TRBJ2-7, with a possible D match to TRBD1 (5 bases). This CDR3 region has 13 residues. V was clipped by 2 bases and J by 5 bases, with 10 bases between them. Germline lookup yields CDR1 SGHTA and CDR2 FQGTGA. This CDR3 reads CASSLGRVNEQYF. The CDR3 DNA reads TGTGCCAGCAGCTTAGGCAGGGTCAACGAGCAGTACTTC.